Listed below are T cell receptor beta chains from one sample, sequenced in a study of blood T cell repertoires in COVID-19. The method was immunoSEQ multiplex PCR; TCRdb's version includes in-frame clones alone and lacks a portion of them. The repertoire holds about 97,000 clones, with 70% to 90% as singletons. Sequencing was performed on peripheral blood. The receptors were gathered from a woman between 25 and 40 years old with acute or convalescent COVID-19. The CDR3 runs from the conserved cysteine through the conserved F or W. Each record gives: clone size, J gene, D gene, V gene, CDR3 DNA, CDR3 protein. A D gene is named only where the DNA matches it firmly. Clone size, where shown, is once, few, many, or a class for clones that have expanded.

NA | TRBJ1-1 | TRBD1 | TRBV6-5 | TGTGCCAGCAGTCAACAGGGGGGCGGCACTGAAGCTTTCTTT | CASSQQGGGTEAFF
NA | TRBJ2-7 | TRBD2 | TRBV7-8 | TGTGCCAGTTCGGGGGGGGAGGCCTACGAGCAGTACTTC | CASSGGEAYEQYF
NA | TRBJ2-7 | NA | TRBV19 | TGTGCCAGTAGTGATCCCGGGATCCAGCTCCACGAGCAGTACTTC | CASSDPGIQLHEQYF
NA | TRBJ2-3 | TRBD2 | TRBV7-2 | TGTGCCAGCAGAACTAGCGACTGGAGGGATACGCAGTATTTT | CASRTSDWRDTQYF
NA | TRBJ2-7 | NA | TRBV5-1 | TGCGCCAGCAGCTTCCGGGACGAGCAGTACTTC | CASSFRDEQYF
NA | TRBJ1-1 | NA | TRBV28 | TGTGCCAGCACTCCGCACGGGACTGTCGCTGAAGCTTTCTTT | CASTPHGTVAEAFF
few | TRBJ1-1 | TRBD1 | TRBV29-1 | TGCAGCGTCCATCAGGGGGCGATGGACACTGAAGCTTTCTTT | CSVHQGAMDTEAFF
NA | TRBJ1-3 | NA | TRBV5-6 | TGTGCCAGCACCCTCCAGCCCCAGATAGGGGCTGGAAACACCATATATTTT | CASTLQPQIGAGNTIYF
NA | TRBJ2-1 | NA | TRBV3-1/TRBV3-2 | TGTGCCAGCAGCCGAACAGGCAGCTCCTACAATGAGCAGTTCTTC | CASSRTGSSYNEQFF
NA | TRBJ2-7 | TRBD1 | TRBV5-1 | TGCGCCAGCAGCTTGGGCGGACAGGGAGCCGGGGAGCAGTACTTC | CASSLGGQGAGEQYF
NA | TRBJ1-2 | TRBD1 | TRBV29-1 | TGCAGCGTAGCCGGGACAGGGAACTATGGCTACACCTTC | CSVAGTGNYGYTF
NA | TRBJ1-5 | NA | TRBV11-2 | TGTGCCAGCAGCTTAGACGTGACGGGGGGGCCGAGTCAGCCCCAGCATTTT | CASSLDVTGGPSQPQHF
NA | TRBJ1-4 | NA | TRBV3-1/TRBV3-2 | TGTGCCAGCAGCCAAGATTCGGGACTGTCTAATGAAAAACTGTTTTTT | CASSQDSGLSNEKLFF
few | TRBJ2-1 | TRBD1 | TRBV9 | TGTGCCAGCAGCGTAGGTTGGACAGGGTCCTACAATGAGCAGTTCTTC | CASSVGWTGSYNEQFF
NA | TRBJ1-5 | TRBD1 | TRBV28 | TGTGCCAGCAGTTTAGGGGACAGGACTTATCAGCCCCAGCATTTT | CASSLGDRTYQPQHF
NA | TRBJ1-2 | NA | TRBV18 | TGTGCCAGCTCACCTTCCGGCGGGAGCTGGAAATACACCTTC | CASSPSGGSWKYTF
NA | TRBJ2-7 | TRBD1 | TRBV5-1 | TGCGCCAGCAGCTTTTCTCCGGGACAGGGTGTCTACGAGCAGTACTTC | CASSFSPGQGVYEQYF
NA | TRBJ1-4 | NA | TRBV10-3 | TGTGCCATCAGTGACGCCACTCCGACAGGTGGAAAACTGTTTTTT | CAISDATPTGGKLFF
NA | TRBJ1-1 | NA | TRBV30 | TGTGCCTGGATCGATCCCGGGCGGAGCCAGGGGGAAGCTTTCTTT | CAWIDPGRSQGEAFF
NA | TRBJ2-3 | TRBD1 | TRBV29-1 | TGCAGCGTTGATGGGGTACGCCAAACAGGGGGAAAGGGTGCAACAGATACGCAGTATTTT | CSVDGVRQTGGKGATDTQYF
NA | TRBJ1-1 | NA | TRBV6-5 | TGTGCCAGCAGTACACCGGGCACTGAAGCTTTCTTT | CASSTPGTEAFF
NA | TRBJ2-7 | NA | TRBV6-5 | TGTGCCAGCAGCCGCAACAGGGCGGACGAGCAGTACTTC | CASSRNRADEQYF
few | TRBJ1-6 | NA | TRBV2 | TGTGCCAGCAGTGAAGCGAGGTATAATTCACCCCTCCACTTT | CASSEARYNSPLHF
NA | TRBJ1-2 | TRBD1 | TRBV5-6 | TGTGCCAGCAGCTCCACAGGACAGGGAGGATTCGGCTACACCTTC | CASSSTGQGGFGYTF
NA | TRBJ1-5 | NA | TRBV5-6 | TGTGCCAGCAGCTTTTCAGGGGTGAATCAGCCCCAGCATTTT | CASSFSGVNQPQHF
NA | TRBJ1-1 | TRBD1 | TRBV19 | TGTGCCAGTAGGCGACAGGGGGTCCAGATCACTGAAGCTTTCTTT | CASRRQGVQITEAFF
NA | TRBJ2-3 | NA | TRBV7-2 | TGTGCCAGCAGCTCCAGGGATACGCAGTATTTT | CASSSRDTQYF
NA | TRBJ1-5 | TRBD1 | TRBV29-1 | TGCAGCGTTGGGGGCAGGGGGCAGGGTCAGCCCCAGCATTTT | CSVGGRGQGQPQHF
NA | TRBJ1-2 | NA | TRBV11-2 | TGTGCCAGCAGCGTACAACAGGGCTATGGCTACACCTTC | CASSVQQGYGYTF
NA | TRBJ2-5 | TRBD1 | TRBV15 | TGTGCCACCAGCAGAGAGACAGGGAAAGAGACCCAGTACTTC | CATSRETGKETQYF
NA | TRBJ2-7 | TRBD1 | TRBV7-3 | TGTGCCAGCAGCCCAGGACAGGGGGCCGACGAGCAGTACTTC | CASSPGQGADEQYF
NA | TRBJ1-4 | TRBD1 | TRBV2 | TGTGCCAGCAGGCCGGGACAGGGAGTAATTAATGAAAAACTGTTTTTT | CASRPGQGVINEKLFF
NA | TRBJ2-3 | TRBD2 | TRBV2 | TGTGCCAGCCTGGGACTAGCGGAGTTGGCAGATACGCAGTATTTT | CASLGLAELADTQYF
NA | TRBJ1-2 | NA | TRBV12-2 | TGTGCAAGTCGCTTAGCCGCGGACAGGGAATCCGGCTACACCTTC | CASRLAADRESGYTF
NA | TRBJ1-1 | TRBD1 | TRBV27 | TGTGCCAGCAGTTCAGGGGGCGTGGGTACTGAAGCTTTCTTT | CASSSGGVGTEAFF
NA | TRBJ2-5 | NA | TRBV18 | TGTGCCAGCTCACAAGTGGCCCAAGAGACCCAGTACTTC | CASSQVAQETQYF
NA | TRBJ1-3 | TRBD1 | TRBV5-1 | TGCGCCAGCAGCGTGACAGGGGCGAGTGACACCATATATTTT | CASSVTGASDTIYF
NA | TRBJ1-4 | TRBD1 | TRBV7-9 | TGTGCCAGCAGCTACTCGGGACAGGGTAATGAAAAACTGTTTTTT | CASSYSGQGNEKLFF
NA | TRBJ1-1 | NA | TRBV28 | TGTGCCAGCATACGAGGGTCGCTGGACACTGAAGCTTTCTTT | CASIRGSLDTEAFF
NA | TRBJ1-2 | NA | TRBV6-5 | TGTGCCAGCAGTTACGCGTGGAACTATGGCTACACCTTC | CASSYAWNYGYTF
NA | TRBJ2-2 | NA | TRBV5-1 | TGCGCCAGCAGCTTGAAGGGGCCCGCGAACACCGGGGAGCTGTTTTTT | CASSLKGPANTGELFF
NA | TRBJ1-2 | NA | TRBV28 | TGTGCCAGCAGTTTAGAATGGCGGGGCTACACCTTC | CASSLEWRGYTF